This entry is about one T cell receptor beta chain. The data derive from a study of cytomegalovirus exposure and HLA in healthy donors. PCR employed 60 Vbeta and 13 Jbeta primers. Method: immunoSEQ multiplex PCR; TCRdb's copy keeps in-frame clones and lacks some. This table holds 50,000 or so clones, more than 65% found once. With 2 bases removed from V and 2 bases from J, the gap between germline ends came to 6 bases. The CDR3 spans 13 residues. CDR1 is PRHDT and CDR2 is FYEKMQ in the germline V gene (reference sequence). The specimen was PBMCs. The rearrangement joins TRBV13 to TRBJ1-2; no clear D. This receptor was taken from a woman aged 50 to 60 in good health and CMV-seronegative. CDR3 in amino acids: CASSLSQNYGYTF. CDR3 nucleotide sequence: TGTGCCAGCAGCTTAAGTCAGAACTATGGCTACACCTTC.